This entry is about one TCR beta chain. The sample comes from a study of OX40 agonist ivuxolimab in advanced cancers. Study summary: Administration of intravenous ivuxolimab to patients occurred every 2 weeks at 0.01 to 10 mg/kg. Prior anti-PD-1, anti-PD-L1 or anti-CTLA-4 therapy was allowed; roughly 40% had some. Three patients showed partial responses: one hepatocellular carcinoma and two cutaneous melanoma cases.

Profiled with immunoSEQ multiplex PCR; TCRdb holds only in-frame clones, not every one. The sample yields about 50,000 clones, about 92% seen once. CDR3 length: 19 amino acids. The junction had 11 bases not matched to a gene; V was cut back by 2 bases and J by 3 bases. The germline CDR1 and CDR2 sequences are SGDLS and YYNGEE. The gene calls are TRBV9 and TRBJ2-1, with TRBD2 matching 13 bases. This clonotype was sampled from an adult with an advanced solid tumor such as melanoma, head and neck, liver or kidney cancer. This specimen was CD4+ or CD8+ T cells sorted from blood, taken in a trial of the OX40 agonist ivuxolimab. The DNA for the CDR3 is TGTGCCAGCAGCGTGACCACCGGGACTAGCGGGAATTTCTACAATGAGCAGTTCTTC. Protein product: CASSVTTGTSGNFYNEQFF.